This T cell receptor beta chain comes out of a study of T-cell reconstitution after alpha-beta-depleted transplantation in children. This clonotype has a handful of counts. Preparation of the TCRbeta library involved a method that used unique molecular identifiers. TCRdb fed the PCR reads into MiXCR, producing one record per CDR3 protein. The table lists 450,000 to 600,000 distinct CDR3 sequences, around a third of them singletons. CDR1 MGHRA and CDR2 YSYEKL come from the germline V gene. Trimming took 1 base from V and 1 from J; bases not matched to a gene: 1. CDR3 length: 15 amino acids. The gene calls are TRBV4-1 and TRBJ2-3; 8 positions agree with TRBD2. The TCR sequence derives from a human donor who donated a stem cell graft to a child with aplastic anemia. Material: PBMCs from the stem cell graft donor, obtained from the stem cell graft. For the CDR3, the DNA is TGCGCCAGCAGCCAAGGGGGACTAGGCACAGATACGCAGTATTTT. As protein: CASSQGGLGTDTQYF.